These T cell receptor beta chains were read from a single sample in a study of response to subunit inactivated influenza vaccine. TCRdb re-called the RT-PCR reads through MiXCR, storing one row per CDR3 protein. This table has hundreds of thousands of distinct CDR3 sequences, 16% appearing once. The sample was CD4+ T cells sorted from PBMCs, taken about 23 months after vaccination. The receptors originated from a man between 50 and 69 years old who received an inactivated influenza vaccine. Both conserved end residues are part of each CDR3. The D gene is left open where the match is weak. Where a row states a size, it is once, few, many or the class of an expanded clone; other rows omit it.

j_call clone_size d_call v_call cdr3_nt cdr3_aa
TRBJ2-1 NA NA TRBV4-2 TGTGCCAGCAGCCAAGATCTAACTAGTTCTTACAATGAGCAGTTCTTC CASSQDLTSSYNEQFF
TRBJ1-2 few NA TRBV2 TGTGCCAGCAGCGCTGGGGGATTCTACACCTTC CASSAGGFYTF
TRBJ2-4 NA TRBD1 TRBV20-1 TGCAGTCCTAGGGGGCTGGACAAAAACATTCAGTACTTC CSPRGLDKNIQYF
TRBJ2-7 few TRBD2 TRBV18 TGTGCCAGCTCACCGGACATCCTCAAGCGGGGAGTACGGTGTTACTTC CASSPDILKRGVRCYF
TRBJ1-5 NA NA TRBV6-5 TGTGCCAGCATTCTCCACGGCGGGAATCCCGTTGATCAGCCCCAGCATTTT CASILHGGNPVDQPQHF
TRBJ2-7 NA TRBD1 TRBV20-1 TGCAGTGCGAGGACAGGGCTACTCTCGTACGAGCAGTACTTC CSARTGLLSYEQYF
TRBJ1-4 NA NA TRBV5-1 TGCGCCAGCAGCTCGGGCTATCGGAGGACAGTAGGGGATGAAAAACTGTTTTTT CASSSGYRRTVGDEKLFF
TRBJ2-1 NA NA TRBV6-6 TGTGCCAGCAGTTTGGGACTTCCCAATGAGCAGTTCTTC CASSLGLPNEQFF
TRBJ2-5 few NA TRBV5-1 TGCGCCAGCAGCTTGGGGGCAGTAAGCCAAGAGACCCAGTACTTC CASSLGAVSQETQYF
TRBJ1-2 few NA TRBV12-3/TRBV12-4 TGTGCCAGCAGACCCCAAGCGGGGAACTATGGCTACACCTTC CASRPQAGNYGYTF
TRBJ1-1 few NA TRBV7-8 TGTGCCAGCAGCTTAGTAGGGGTGGAGAACACTGAAGCTTTCTTT CASSLVGVENTEAFF